Below are 3 T cell receptor beta chains sequenced from a single sample in a study of blood T cells in healthy people across ages. It was with a sample-barcoded 5' primer and a J-beta primer mix that a second PCR of roughly 7 to 12 cycles was run. Each CDR3 protein is one row after TCRdb ran MiXCR on the 5' RACE reads. The data hold approximately 690,000 distinct CDR3 sequences, with around 38% observed a single time. The material sequenced was blood. The receptors shown here come from an older man in good health.

The chain carries TRBV5-1 and TRBJ1-4; 10 nucleotides align to TRBD1. Germline-derived CDR1 and CDR2 are SGHRS and YFSETQ. V shed 0 bases, J shed 8 bases, and the junction held 7 bases outside the gene matches. The CDR3 length is 16 residues. The CDR3 protein is CASSLASGTGEEKLFF. The CDR3 DNA sequence: TGCGCCAGCAGCTTGGCCTCCGGGACAGGGGAAGAAAAACTGTTTTTT.

V is TRBV7-2 and J is TRBJ2-3, with 16 bases aligning to TRBD2. The germline CDR1 and CDR2 sequences are SGHTA and FQGNSA. CDR3 size: 14 residues. V lost 10 bases to trimming and J lost 8 bases; unmatched junction nucleotides: 6. CDR3 DNA: TGTGCCACCACCGGGACTAGCGGGAGGGGTACGCAGTATTTT. It specifies CATTGTSGRGTQYF.

This sequence joins TRBV5-6 and TRBJ2-1; 7 nucleotides agree with TRBD1. The V segment lost 6 bases and the J segment 10 bases; nucleotides outside the gene matches: 10. This CDR3 contains 13 residues. From germline, CDR1 is SGHDT and CDR2 YYEEEE. The CDR3 is CASNRDSSYEQFF. The CDR3 bases are TGTGCCAGCAATCGGGACAGCTCCTACGAGCAGTTCTTC. Filled out from reference TRBV5-6 and TRBJ2-1, the complete variable domain reads DAGVTQSPTHLIKTRGQQVTLRCSPKSGHDTVSWYQQALGQGPQFIFQYYEEEERQRGNFPDRFSGHQFPNYSSELNVNALLLGDSALYLCASNRDSSYEQFFGPGTRLTVL.